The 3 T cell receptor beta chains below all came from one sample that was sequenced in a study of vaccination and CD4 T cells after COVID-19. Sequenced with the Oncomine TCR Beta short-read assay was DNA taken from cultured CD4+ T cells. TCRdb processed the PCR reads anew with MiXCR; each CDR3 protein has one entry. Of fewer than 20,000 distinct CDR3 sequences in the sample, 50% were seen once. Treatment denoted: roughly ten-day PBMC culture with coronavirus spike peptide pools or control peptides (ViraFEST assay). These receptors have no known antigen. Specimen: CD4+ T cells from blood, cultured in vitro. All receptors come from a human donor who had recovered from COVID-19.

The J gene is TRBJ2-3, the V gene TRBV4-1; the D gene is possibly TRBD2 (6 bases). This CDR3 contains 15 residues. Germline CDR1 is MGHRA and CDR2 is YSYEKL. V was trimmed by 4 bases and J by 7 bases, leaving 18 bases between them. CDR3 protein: CASSPYTGVLNTQYF. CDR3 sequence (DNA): TGCGCCAGCAGCCCCTACACGGGGGTGCTTAATACGCAGTATTTT.

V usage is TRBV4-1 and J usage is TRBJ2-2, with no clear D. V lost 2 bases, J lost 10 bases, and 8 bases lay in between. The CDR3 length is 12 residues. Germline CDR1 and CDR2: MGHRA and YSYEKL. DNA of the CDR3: TGCGCCAGCAGCCAAACAGTCGAGGAGCTGTTTTTT. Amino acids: CASSQTVEELFF.

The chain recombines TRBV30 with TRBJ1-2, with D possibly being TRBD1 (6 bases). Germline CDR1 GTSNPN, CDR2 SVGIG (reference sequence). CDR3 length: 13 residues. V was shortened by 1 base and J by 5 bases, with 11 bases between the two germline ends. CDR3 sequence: CAWSAGQTYGYTF. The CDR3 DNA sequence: TGTGCCTGGAGTGCGGGACAAACTTATGGCTACACCTTC. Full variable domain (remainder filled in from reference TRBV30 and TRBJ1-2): SQTIHQWPATLVQPVGSPLSLECTVEGTSNPNLYWYRQAAGRGLQLLFYSVGIGQISSEVPQNLSASRPQDRQFILSSKKLLLSDSGFYLCAWSAGQTYGYTFGSGTRLTVV.